This T cell receptor (delta chain) derives from a study of gamma-delta T cells after stem cell transplantation (dated by TCRdb to the mid-2010s). As concerns this clone: Its antigen remains undetermined. A far more abundant clone sits one base away, making this likely a read error. The sample contains more than one DNA sequence encoding this CDR3.

Library prep was done by RT-PCR. Sequencer: Illumina MiSeq. Clonotypes were called again by TCRdb from the public reads via CATT, and duplicate nucleotide sequences were then merged into one entry. For this sample the table gives about 350 delta-chain clones, of which 6% to 6.5% were detected only once. The ten largest clonotypes hold 85% to 95% of the sample. CDR1 and CDR2, per the germline V gene, are GEAIGNYY and EKD. Unmatched junction bases come to 5, with V trimmed by 2 bases and J by 3 bases. Counted from cysteine to phenylalanine, this CDR3 has 15 amino acids. Only the CDR3 portion is preserved as DNA: 45 bases, with reading frame beginning at the first base.

The sequence was obtained from a human donor. It is not recorded whose cells these are; they may come from a transplant donor. Source material: gamma-delta T cells. The rearrangement joined TRDV2 to TRDJ1, and 10 bases in between align with TRDD3. The sequenced DNA: TGTGCCTGTGACAACTGGGGGATCCGAGCCGATAAACTCATCTTT. Its product reads: CACDNWGIRADKLIF.